Presented here are 18 T cell receptor beta chains from one specimen sequenced in a study of CD8+CD57+ T cells in acquired aplastic anemia. According to the study, genomic DNA was the template for TCR beta VDJ and CDR3 profiling. Using its own MiXCR run on the reads, TCRdb lists one record per CDR3 protein. Of around 430,000 distinct CDR3 sequences listed, around 30% are singletons. Previously, flow cytometry had revealed CD8+CD57+ cell expansion in the patients chosen for sequencing. Source material: sorted CD4+, CD8+, or CD8+CD57+ T cells (not recorded which) from PBMCs. The receptor source for this set is a human donor with aplastic anemia.

This clonotype came up once. This sequence joins TRBV19 and TRBJ2-7; the match to TRBD1 covers 9 bases. The germline CDR1 and CDR2 sequences are LNHDA and SQIVND (reference sequence). This CDR3 is 16 amino acids long. The V segment lost 1 base and the J segment 2 bases; nucleotides outside the gene matches: 6. CDR3 sequence reads: CASSIASTGGPYEQYF. The CDR3 region has the DNA TGTGCCAGTAGTATAGCGTCCACAGGGGGCCCCTACGAGCAGTACTTC.

The sample holds a few counts of this clonotype. The CDR3 loop is CASSLESGRAYNEQFF. The CDR3 DNA reads TGCGCCAGCAGCTTGGAATCCGGGAGGGCCTACAATGAGCAGTTCTTC. The chain recombines TRBV5-1 with TRBJ2-1, with 8 nucleotides matching TRBD2. Germline CDR1 reads SGHRS; CDR2 reads YFSETQ. CDR3 length: 16 residues. With V trimmed by 0 bases and J by 2 bases, 4 bases remained unmatched.

The V and J genes are TRBV7-3 and TRBJ2-2; the D gene is possibly TRBD2 (6 bases). V was trimmed by 5 bases and J by 7 bases, leaving 11 bases between them. Germline CDR1 SGHTA, CDR2 FQGTGA. This CDR3 comprises 13 residues. The CDR3 sequence: CASSPLTSGELFF. CDR3 nucleotide sequence: TGTGCCAGCAGCCCATTGACTAGCGGGGAGCTGTTTTTT.

This chain connects TRBV7-8 to TRBJ2-7; D is unresolved. The CDR3 is 15 amino acids. Between the trimmed V and J ends, which lost 4 bases and 3 bases, there was a span of 16 bases. Per the germline V gene, CDR1 is SGHVS and CDR2 is FQNEAQ. The CDR3 spells CASSSFSRAFYEQYF. DNA of the CDR3: TGTGCCAGCAGCTCCTTCTCTAGGGCTTTCTACGAGCAGTACTTC.

This clonotype was picked up many times. V is TRBV2 and J is TRBJ1-1, with TRBD1 matching 8 bases. The CDR3 sequence is 13 residues long. The J segment lost 5 bases and the V segment lost 4 bases, leaving 3 bases of the junction unmatched. CDR1 is SNHLY, CDR2 FYNNEI, per germline. The CDR3 DNA reads as TGTGCCAGCAGTGGACAGGGGTGGACTGAAGCTTTCTTT. Its translation: CASSGQGWTEAFF.

V is TRBV20-1 and J is TRBJ2-1; D could derive from TRBD1 or TRBD2 (6 bases each). The V gene lost 6 bases and the J gene lost 7 bases, with 13 bases spanning the gap. This CDR3 is built from 12 residues. Germline V gene lookup returns CDR1 DFQATT and CDR2 SNEGSKA (reference sequence). The CDR3 sequence is CSASEGVNEQFF. The CDR3 bases are TGCAGTGCCTCGGAGGGGGTGAATGAGCAGTTCTTC.

This clonotype showed up just a few times. The chain combines TRBV27 with TRBJ1-1; no reliable D call. Germline loops: CDR1 MNHEY, CDR2 SMNVEV (reference sequence). The V end lost 5 bases, the J end lost 5 bases, and 12 bases lay between the germline ends. This CDR3 spans 13 amino acids. CDR3 loop: CASSGKGGTEAFF. The CDR3 nucleotides are TGTGCCAGCAGTGGCAAAGGAGGGACTGAAGCTTTCTTT.

This clonotype has ten or more counts. CDR3 sequence: CASSARGTTDTQYF. In DNA, the CDR3 is TGTGCCAGCAGTGCCCGGGGCACCACAGATACGCAGTATTTT. The chain couples TRBV25-1 to TRBJ2-3; D may correspond to TRBD1 or TRBD2 (5 bases each). Trimming took 4 bases from V and 2 from J, leaving 10 bases between them. From germline, CDR1 is MGHDK and CDR2 SYGVNS. The CDR3 is 14 amino acids.

In DNA form, the CDR3 reads TGTGCCAGCAGGGGCGGAGATTACGAGCAGTACTTC. Protein: CASRGGDYEQYF. The chain uses TRBV2 and TRBJ2-7; D ambiguous. Germline CDR1 SNHLY, CDR2 FYNNEI. V was shortened by 6 bases and J by 4 bases, with 10 bases between the two germline ends. This CDR3 has 12 amino acids.

This clonotype was seen ten or more times. CDR3 sequence: CASSETRYEQYF. The CDR3 coding sequence is TGTGCCAGCAGTGAAACGCGTTACGAGCAGTACTTC. This sequence joins TRBV2 and TRBJ2-7, with D hard to call. CDR3 length equals 12 residues. Germline loops: CDR1 SNHLY, CDR2 FYNNEI. Trimming shortened V by 2 bases and J by 4 bases, and 6 bases separated the two germline ends.

This clonotype has at least ten counts. The chain combines TRBV9 with TRBJ1-2; no clear D gene. The CDR3 spans 10 residues. Germline V gene lookup returns CDR1 SGDLS and CDR2 YYNGEE. Trimming left V 4 bases short and J 7 bases short, with 5 bases between. In nucleotides, the CDR3 is TGTGCCAGCAGCCGGAGTGGCTACACCTTC. It encodes CASSRSGYTF. The whole variable domain, remainder taken from reference TRBV9 and TRBJ1-2, is DSGVTQTPKHLITATGQRVTLRCSPRSGDLSVYWYQQSLDQGLQFLIQYYNGEERAKGNILERFSAQQFPDLHSELNLSSLELGDSALYFCASSRSGYTFGSGTRLTVV.

The chain couples TRBV10-3 to TRBJ2-6; 10 positions agree with TRBD1. The CDR3 totals 18 residues. The ends lost 4 bases at V and 4 bases at J; junction bases unmatched: 10. Germline V gene lookup returns CDR1 ENHRY and CDR2 SYGVKD. CDR3 region: CAISGSRRQGAGANVLTF. CDR3 DNA: TGTGCCATCAGTGGGTCCCGTCGACAGGGGGCAGGGGCCAACGTCCTGACTTTC.

Concerning this clonotype: Without the conserved terminal phenylalanine or tryptophan, this CDR3 likely stems from a read error. Because the CDR3's place on the DNA is in doubt, the DNA is left out and the CDR3 is given as listed by TCRdb. J is TRBJ2-7 and V is TRBV19. Germline lookup yields CDR1 LNHDA and CDR2 SQIVND (reference sequence). The CDR3 length equals 8 residues, ends included. The CDR3: CASSIGVI.

The V gene is TRBV7-2, the J gene TRBJ2-7, with D unresolved. Germline assignment: CDR1 SGHTA and CDR2 FQGNSA. Trimming left V 4 bases short and J 0 bases short, with 13 bases between. The CDR3 runs to 15 residues. The CDR3 region is CASSSEARNSYEQYF. Here the CDR3 DNA reads TGTGCCAGCAGCTCAGAGGCAAGGAACTCCTACGAGCAGTACTTC.

The CDR3 DNA reads as TGTGCCAGCAGTTACTCTGACGGGCGGCAGTACTTC. Translation gives CASSYSDGRQYF. The rearrangement joins TRBV9 to TRBJ2-7; D gene uncertain. CDR3 length equals 12 residues. Germline V lookup: CDR1 SGDLS, CDR2 YYNGEE. Trimming pared 5 bases from V and 9 bases from J, leaving 15 bases between. Looking up the rest from reference TRBV9 and TRBJ2-7 gives the full variable domain: DSGVTQTPKHLITATGQRVTLRCSPRSGDLSVYWYQQSLDQGLQFLIQYYNGEERAKGNILERFSAQQFPDLHSELNLSSLELGDSALYFCASSYSDGRQYFGPGTRLTVT.

The J gene is TRBJ2-2, the V gene TRBV10-3; 16 bases fit TRBD2. Germline V gives CDR1 ENHRY, CDR2 SYGVKD. The junction had 12 bases not matched to a gene; V was cut back by 10 bases and J by 4 bases. This CDR3 is 18 amino acids long. CDR3 DNA: TGTGCCAGCAGCAGGGGGACTAGCGGGGGGGCCGGCACCGGGGAGCTGTTTTTT. Its translation is CASSRGTSGGAGTGELFF.

This clonotype came up many times. The rearrangement uses TRBV5-1 and TRBJ1-6, with 7 bases identical to TRBD1. V gave up 5 bases and J gave up 8 bases; unmatched junction bases: 10. This CDR3 is built from 15 residues. CDR1 and CDR2 (germline): SGHRS, YFSETQ. The CDR3, as DNA: TGCGCCAGCAGTTTGACAGGGTCATACGATTCACCCCTCCACTTT. Translation: CASSLTGSYDSPLHF.

The table lists this clonotype with many counts. The genes are TRBV6-5 and TRBJ1-6; TRBD1 matches 11 bases. The CDR3 totals 17 residues. The V gene end was trimmed by 7 bases and the J gene end by 5 bases; junction bases not matched to a gene: 10. Germline loops: CDR1 MNHEY, CDR2 SVGAGI. The CDR3 DNA sequence: TGTGCCAGCACTTCCTGGGACAGGGGGGCTCATAATTCACCCCTCCACTTT. Translated: CASTSWDRGAHNSPLHF.